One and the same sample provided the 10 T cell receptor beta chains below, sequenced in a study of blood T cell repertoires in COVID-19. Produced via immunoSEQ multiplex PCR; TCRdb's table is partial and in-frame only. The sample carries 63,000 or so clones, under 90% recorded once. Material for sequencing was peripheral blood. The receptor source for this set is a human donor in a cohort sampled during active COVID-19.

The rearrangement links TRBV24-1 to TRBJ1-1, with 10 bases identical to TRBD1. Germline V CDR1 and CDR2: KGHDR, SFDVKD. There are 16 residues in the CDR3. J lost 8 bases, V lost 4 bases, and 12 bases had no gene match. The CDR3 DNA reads TGTGCCACCAGTGACTCCCATGGGACAGGGGCTCGGGAAGCTTTCTTT. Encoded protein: CATSDSHGTGAREAFF.

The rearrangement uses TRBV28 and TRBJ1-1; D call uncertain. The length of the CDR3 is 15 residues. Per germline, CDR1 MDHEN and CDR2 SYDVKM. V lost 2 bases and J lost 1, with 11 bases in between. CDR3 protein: CASSLPQQKNTEAFF. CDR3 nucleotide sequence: TGTGCCAGCAGTTTACCCCAACAGAAGAACACTGAAGCTTTCTTT.

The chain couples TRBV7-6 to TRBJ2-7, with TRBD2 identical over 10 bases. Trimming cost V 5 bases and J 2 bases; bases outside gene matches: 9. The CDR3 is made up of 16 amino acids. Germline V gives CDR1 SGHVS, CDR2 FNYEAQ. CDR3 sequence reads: CASSPPERGGPYEQYF. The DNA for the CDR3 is TGTGCCAGCAGCCCCCCAGAGCGGGGGGGCCCCTACGAGCAGTACTTC.

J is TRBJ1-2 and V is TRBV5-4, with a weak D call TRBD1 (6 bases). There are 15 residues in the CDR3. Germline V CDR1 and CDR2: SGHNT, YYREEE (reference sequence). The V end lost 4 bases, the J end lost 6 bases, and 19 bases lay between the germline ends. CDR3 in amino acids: CASSRARSGVHGYTF. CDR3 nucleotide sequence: TGTGCCAGCAGCCGCGCACGGTCAGGGGTTCATGGCTACACCTTC.

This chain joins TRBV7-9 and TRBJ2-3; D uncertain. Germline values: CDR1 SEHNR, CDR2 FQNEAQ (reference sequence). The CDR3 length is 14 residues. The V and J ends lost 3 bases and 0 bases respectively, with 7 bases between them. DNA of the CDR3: TGTGCCAGCAGCTTCCGGTGGAGCACAGATACGCAGTATTTT. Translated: CASSFRWSTDTQYF.

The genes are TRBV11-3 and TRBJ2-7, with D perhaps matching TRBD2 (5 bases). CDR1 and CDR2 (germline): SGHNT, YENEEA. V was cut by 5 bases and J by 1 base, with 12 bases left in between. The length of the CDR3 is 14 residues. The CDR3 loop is CASSPEGRSYEQYF. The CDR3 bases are TGTGCCAGCAGCCCCGAGGGCAGGTCCTACGAGCAGTACTTC.

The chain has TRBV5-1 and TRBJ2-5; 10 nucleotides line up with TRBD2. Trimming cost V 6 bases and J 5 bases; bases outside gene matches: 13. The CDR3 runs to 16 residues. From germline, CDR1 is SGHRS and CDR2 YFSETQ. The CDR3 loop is CASKGPSGGVGETQYF. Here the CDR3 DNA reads TGCGCCAGCAAGGGTCCTAGCGGGGGTGTTGGGGAGACCCAGTACTTC.

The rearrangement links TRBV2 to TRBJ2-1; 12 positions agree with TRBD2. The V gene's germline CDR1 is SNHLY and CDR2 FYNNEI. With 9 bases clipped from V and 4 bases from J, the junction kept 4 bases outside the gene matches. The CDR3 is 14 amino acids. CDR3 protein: CASAGLAGYNEQFF. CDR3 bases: TGTGCCAGTGCCGGACTAGCGGGGTACAATGAGCAGTTCTTC.

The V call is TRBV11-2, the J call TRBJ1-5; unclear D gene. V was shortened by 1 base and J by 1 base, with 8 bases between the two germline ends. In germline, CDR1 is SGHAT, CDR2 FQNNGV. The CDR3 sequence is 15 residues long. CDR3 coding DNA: TGTGCCAGCAGCTTAGTCGGAGGGAGCAATCAGCCCCAGCATTTT. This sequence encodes CASSLVGGSNQPQHF.

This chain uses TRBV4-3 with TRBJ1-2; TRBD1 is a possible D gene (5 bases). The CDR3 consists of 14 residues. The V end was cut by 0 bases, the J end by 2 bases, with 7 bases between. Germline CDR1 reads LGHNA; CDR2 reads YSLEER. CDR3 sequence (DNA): TGCGCCAGCAGCCAAGATAGACAGAACTATGGCTACACCTTC. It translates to CASSQDRQNYGYTF.